The present T cell receptor beta chain was sequenced within a study of T-cell memory formation after mild COVID-19 (dated by TCRdb to 2020 to 2023). Regarding the complete study: TCR sequence clusters from the two donors were found to be largely donor specific. Longitudinal TCRalpha and TCRbeta repertoire sequencing tracked T-cell clones expanding and contracting after mild COVID-19 in two donors. Two young, previously healthy adult volunteers made up the cohort, one male and one female.

The paper's findings and limits, for the study overall: Some responding clones were detected in pre-infection memory, suggesting pre-existing cross-reactive memory T cells joined the SARS-CoV-2 response. Balanced CD4/CD8 phenotypes were observed for clones contracting from day 15 to 85, whereas a bias towards CD4+ was observed for a second wave of clones expanding from day 15 to 37. Whether the second-wave clones peaking on day 37 were SARS-CoV-2 specific was not confirmed. Contracting CD4+ clones appeared mostly in the CM and EM memory subsets, whereas CD8+ clones were enriched in EMRA. Only a couple of mild cases were covered by the study, and larger cohorts that include severe cases with pre-infection samples were considered necessary.

The data were produced on an Illumina NovaSeq 6000. TCRalpha and TCRbeta cDNA libraries were constructed by 5'RACE with constant-segment primers, with sample barcodes and unique molecular identifiers being introduced. RNA was extracted from every sample with Trizol reagent. Library amplification was performed in two PCR steps, and a second sample barcode and Illumina TruSeq adapters were introduced in the second step. Sequencing of libraries was performed on an Illumina NovaSeq with 2 x 150 bp paired-end reads. Regarding the original processing steps: Demultiplexing of reads and collapsing into UMI-guided consensus sequences were performed with migec v1.2.7. Using mixcr v2.1.11, UMI consensuses were aligned to TRA and TRB V and J templates and then assembled into clonotypes. A clonotype was counted as expanded or contracted only when both edgeR and NoisET called the clonotype significant, with the noise models trained on biological replicates. edgeR calls used a false discovery rate-adjusted p below 0.01 and a log2 fold-change threshold of 1. As an exploratory analysis of dynamics, max-normalized trajectories of the 1000 most abundant clonotypes were examined by PCA with hierarchical clustering. Separately sequenced CD4+ and CD8+ repertoires were used to assign the CD4 or CD8 phenotype of responding clones. Using fastp trimming at Q25 and MiXCR clonotype assembly, TCRdb reanalyzed the public sequencing data and kept in-frame beta chains. All rows with the same CDR3 protein become a single entry with the most common DNA and genes. The V and J calls shown here were made by TCRdb, not taken from the authors' results. Here the sample has fewer than 300,000 distinct CDR3 sequences; 16% occur a single time. The ten largest account for around 21% of the sample.

CDR1 is given as SGHVS and CDR2 as FNYEAQ, both from the germline V gene. V drops 6 bases and J drops 0 bases, leaving 11 bases in between. Counted from cysteine to phenylalanine, this CDR3 has 15 amino acids. Here the CDR3 DNA is all that survives: 45 bases in frame from base 1. Ficoll-Paque density gradient centrifugation was used to isolate PBMCs. As regards this clonotype: Its antigen has not been determined. No much larger clone is present one base from it, and per-base qualities are unavailable.

This clonotype was sampled from a man aged 18-30 years who had mild COVID-19 (a few samples of this study predate the infection). The sample titles of this study are shuffled in the database, so cell type and time point are left out; the donor was told from shared clones. The chain couples TRBV7-6 to TRBJ1-4, with the D gene not clear enough to name. The source material was PBMCs or a T cell subset sorted from them (not recorded which). The sequenced DNA: TGTGCCAGCAGTAAGGACTGGGCAACTAATGAAAAACTGTTTTTT. The encoded protein is CASSKDWATNEKLFF.